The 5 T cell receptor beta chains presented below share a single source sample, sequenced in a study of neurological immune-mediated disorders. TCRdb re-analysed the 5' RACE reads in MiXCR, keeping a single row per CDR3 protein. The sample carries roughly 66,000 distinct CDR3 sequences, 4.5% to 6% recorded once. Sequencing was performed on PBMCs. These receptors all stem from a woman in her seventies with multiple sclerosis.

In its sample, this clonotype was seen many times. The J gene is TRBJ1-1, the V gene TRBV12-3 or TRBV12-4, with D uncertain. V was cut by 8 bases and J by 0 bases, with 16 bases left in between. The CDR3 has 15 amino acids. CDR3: CASVKKAPMNTEAFF. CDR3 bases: TGTGCCAGCGTGAAAAAGGCACCCATGAACACTGAAGCTTTCTTT.

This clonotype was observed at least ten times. The CDR3 loop is CSAPHASTDTQYF. The DNA of the CDR3 is TGCAGTGCCCCCCACGCCAGCACAGATACGCAGTATTTT. The genes are TRBV20-1 and TRBJ2-3; D is uncertain. This CDR3 is 13 amino acids long. V was shortened by 6 bases and J by 0 bases, with 10 bases between the two germline ends. Germline V gene sequence: CDR1 DFQATT, CDR2 SNEGSKA (reference sequence).

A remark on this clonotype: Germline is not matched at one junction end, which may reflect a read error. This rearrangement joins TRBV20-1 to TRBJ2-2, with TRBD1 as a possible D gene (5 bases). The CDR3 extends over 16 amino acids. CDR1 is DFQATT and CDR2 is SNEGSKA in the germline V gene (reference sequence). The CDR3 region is CSASHPGRQNTGELFF. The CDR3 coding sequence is TGTAGTGCTAGTCATCCGGGCCGACAGAATACCGGGGAGCTGTTTTTT.

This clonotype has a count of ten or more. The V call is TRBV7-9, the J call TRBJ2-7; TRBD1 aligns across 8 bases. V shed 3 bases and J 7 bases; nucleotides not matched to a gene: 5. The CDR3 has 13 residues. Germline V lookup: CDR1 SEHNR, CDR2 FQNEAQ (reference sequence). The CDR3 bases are TGTGCCAGCAGCTTGCGCACAGGGGGAGAGCAGTACTTC. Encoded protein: CASSLRTGGEQYF. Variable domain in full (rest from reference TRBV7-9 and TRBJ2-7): DTGVSQNPRHKITKRGQNVTFRCDPISEHNRLYWYRQTLGQGPEFLTYFQNEAQLEKSRLLSDRFSAERPKGSFSTLEIQRTEQGDSAMYLCASSLRTGGEQYFGPGTRLTVT.

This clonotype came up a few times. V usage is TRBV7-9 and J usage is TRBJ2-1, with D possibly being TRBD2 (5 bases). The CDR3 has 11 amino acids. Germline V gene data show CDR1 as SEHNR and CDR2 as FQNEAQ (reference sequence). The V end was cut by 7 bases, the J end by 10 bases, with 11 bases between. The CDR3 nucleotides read TGTGCCAGCACCTCGACGGGGGAGCAGTTCTTC. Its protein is CASTSTGEQFF.